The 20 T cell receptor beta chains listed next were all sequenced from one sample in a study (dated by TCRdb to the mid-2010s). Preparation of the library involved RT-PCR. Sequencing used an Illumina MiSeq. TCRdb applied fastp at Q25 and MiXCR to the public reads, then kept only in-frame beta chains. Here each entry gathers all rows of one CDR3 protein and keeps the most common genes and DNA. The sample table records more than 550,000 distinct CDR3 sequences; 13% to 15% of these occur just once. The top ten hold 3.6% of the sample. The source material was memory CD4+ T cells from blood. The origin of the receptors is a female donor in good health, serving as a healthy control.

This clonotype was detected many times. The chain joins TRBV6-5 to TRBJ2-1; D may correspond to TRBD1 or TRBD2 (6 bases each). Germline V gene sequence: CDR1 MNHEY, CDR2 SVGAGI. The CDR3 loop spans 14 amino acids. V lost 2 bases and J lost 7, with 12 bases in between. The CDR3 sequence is CASSYRGRGNEQFF. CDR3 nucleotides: TGTGCCAGCAGTTACCGGGGGCGCGGGAATGAGCAGTTCTTC.

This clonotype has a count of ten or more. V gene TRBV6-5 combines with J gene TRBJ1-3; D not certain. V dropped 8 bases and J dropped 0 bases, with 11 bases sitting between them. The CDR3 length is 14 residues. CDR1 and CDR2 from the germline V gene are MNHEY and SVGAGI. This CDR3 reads CASRSWASGNTIYF. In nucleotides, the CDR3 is TGTGCCAGCCGCTCATGGGCCTCTGGAAACACCATATATTTT.

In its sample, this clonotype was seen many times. CDR3 in DNA: TGTGCCAGCAGTTTACGAGGGGTCGACTACGAGCAGTACTTC. Residues: CASSLRGVDYEQYF. This chain connects TRBV12-3 or TRBV12-4 to TRBJ2-7, with D perhaps TRBD1 or TRBD2 (5 bases each). Trimming pared 2 bases from V and 3 bases from J, leaving 11 bases between. The CDR3 runs to 14 residues.

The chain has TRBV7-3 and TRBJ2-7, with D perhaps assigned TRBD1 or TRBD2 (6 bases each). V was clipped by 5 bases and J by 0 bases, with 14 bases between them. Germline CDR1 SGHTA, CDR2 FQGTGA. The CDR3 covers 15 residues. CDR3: CASSVLGGSSYEQYF. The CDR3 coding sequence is TGTGCCAGCAGCGTCTTAGGGGGGAGCTCCTACGAGCAGTACTTC.

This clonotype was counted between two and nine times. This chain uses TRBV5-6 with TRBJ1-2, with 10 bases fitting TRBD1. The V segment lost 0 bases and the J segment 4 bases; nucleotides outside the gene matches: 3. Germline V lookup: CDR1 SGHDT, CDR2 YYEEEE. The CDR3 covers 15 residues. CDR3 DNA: TGTGCCAGCAGCTTGGGACAGGGGGCAGTCTATGGCTACACCTTC. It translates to CASSLGQGAVYGYTF.

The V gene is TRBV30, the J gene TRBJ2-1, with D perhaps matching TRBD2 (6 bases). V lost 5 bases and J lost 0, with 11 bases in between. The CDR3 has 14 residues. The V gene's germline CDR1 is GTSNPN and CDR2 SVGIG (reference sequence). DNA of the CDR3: TGTGCCTGGCGGGGCGGGAACTCCTACAATGAGCAGTTCTTC. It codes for CAWRGGNSYNEQFF.

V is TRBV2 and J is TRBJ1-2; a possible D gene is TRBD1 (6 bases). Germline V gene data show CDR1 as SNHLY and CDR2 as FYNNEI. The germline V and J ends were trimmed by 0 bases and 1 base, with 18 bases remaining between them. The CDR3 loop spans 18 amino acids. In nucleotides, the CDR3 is TGTGCCAGCAGTGAAGCACCCCAATCCGACAGGATTAACTATGGCTACACCTTC. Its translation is CASSEAPQSDRINYGYTF. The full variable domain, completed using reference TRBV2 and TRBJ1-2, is EPEVTQTPSHQVTQMGQEVILRCVPISNHLYFYWYRQILGQKVEFLVSFYNNEISEKSEIFDDQFSVERPDGSNFTLKIRSTKLEDSAMYFCASSEAPQSDRINYGYTFGSGTRLTVV.

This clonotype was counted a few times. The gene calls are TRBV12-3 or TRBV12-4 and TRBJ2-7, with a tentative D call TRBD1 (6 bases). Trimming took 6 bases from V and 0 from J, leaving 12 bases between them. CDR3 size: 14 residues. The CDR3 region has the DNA TGTGCCAGCAGCACCCAGGACAGCTCCTACGAGCAGTACTTC. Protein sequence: CASSTQDSSYEQYF.

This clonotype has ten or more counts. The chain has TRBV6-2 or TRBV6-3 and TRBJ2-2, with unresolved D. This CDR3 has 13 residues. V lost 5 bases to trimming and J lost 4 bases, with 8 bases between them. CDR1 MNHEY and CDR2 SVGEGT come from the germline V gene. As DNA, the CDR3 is TGTGCCAGCAGTCCCTCCTTCACCGGGGAGCTGTTTTTT. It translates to CASSPSFTGELFF.

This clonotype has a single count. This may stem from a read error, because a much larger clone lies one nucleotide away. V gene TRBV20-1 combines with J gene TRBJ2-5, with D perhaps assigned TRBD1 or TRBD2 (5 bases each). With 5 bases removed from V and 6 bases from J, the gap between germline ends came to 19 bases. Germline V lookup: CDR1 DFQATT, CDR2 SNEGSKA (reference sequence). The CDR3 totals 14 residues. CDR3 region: CSAVSSPREKTQYF. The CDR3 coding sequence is TGCAGTGCTGTTTCGTCTCCCAGGGAGAAGACCCAGTACTTC.

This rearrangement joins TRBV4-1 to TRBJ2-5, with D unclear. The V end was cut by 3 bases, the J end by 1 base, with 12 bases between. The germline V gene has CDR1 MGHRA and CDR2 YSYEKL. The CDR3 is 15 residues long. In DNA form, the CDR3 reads TGCGCCAGCAGCCAGGCCGACCGGGCCCAAGAGACCCAGTACTTC. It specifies CASSQADRAQETQYF.

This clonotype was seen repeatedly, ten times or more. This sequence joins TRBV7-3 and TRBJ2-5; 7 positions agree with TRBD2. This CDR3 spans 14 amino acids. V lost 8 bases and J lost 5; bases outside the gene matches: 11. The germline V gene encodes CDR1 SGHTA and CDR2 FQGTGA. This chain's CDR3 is CASSSGGMGETQYF. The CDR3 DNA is TGTGCCAGCTCCTCCGGGGGGATGGGCGAGACCCAGTACTTC.

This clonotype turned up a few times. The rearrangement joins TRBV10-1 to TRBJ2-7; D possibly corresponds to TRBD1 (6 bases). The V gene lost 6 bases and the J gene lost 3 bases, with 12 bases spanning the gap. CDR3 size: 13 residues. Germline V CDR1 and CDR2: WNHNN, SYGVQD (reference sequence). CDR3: CASSPGENYEQYF. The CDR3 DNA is TGCGCCAGCAGCCCAGGGGAAAACTACGAGCAGTACTTC.

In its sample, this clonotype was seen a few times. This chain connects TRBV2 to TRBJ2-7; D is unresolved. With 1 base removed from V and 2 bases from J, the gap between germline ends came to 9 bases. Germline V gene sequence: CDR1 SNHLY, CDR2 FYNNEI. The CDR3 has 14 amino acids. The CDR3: CASSEGGVPYEQYF. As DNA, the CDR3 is TGTGCCAGCAGTGAAGGTGGGGTCCCCTACGAGCAGTACTTC.

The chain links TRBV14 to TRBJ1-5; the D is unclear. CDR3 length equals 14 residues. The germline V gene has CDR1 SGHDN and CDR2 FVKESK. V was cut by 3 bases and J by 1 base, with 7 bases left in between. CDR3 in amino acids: CASSQGSSNQPQHF. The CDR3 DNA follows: TGTGCCAGCAGCCAGGGGTCCAGCAATCAGCCCCAGCATTTT.

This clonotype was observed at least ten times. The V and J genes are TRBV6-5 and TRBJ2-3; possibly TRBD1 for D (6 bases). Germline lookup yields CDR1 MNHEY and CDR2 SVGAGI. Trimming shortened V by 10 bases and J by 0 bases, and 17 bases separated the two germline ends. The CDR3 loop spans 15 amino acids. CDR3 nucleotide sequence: TGTGCCACCCGGTGGCCAGGGACAAGCACAGATACGCAGTATTTT. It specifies CATRWPGTSTDTQYF.

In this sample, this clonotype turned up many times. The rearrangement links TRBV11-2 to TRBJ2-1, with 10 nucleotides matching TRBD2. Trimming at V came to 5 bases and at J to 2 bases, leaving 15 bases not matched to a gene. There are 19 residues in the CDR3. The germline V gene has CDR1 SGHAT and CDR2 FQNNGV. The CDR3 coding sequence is TGTGCCAGCAGCATCGGCCCACGCAGCGGGAGGGCCACCTACAATGAGCAGTTCTTC. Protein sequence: CASSIGPRSGRATYNEQFF.

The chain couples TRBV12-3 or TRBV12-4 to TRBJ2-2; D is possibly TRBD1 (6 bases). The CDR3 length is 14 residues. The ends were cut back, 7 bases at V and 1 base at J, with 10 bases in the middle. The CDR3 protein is CASTGTKNTGELFF. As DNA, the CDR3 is TGTGCCAGCACCGGGACAAAGAACACCGGGGAGCTGTTTTTT.

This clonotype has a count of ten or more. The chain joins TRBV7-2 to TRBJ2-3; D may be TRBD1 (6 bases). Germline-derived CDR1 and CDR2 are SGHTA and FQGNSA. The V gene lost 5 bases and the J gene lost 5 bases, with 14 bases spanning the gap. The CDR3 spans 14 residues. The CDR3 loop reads CASSRQALRDTQYF. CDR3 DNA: TGTGCCAGCAGCCGACAGGCATTAAGAGATACGCAGTATTTT.

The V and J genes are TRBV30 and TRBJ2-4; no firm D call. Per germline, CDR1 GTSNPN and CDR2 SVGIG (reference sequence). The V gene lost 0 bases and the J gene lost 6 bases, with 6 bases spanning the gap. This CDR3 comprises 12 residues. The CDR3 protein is CAWSVLLNIQYF. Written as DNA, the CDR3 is TGTGCCTGGAGTGTACTTTTAAACATTCAGTACTTC.